These 18 T cell receptor beta chains came from one sample sequenced in a study of OX40 agonist ivuxolimab in advanced cancers. Assay used: immunoSEQ multiplex PCR; TCRdb lists only in-frame clones, some missing. The table includes about 46,000 clones, about 91% detected once. This specimen consisted of CD4+ or CD8+ T cells sorted from blood, obtained in a trial of the OX40 agonist ivuxolimab. These TCRs come from an adult with an advanced solid tumor such as melanoma, head and neck, liver or kidney cancer.

This clone was counted a single time. The V gene is TRBV6-6, the J gene TRBJ1-1, with D unclear. The CDR3 totals 15 residues. The germline CDR1 and CDR2 sequences are MNHNY and SVGAGI (reference sequence). V dropped 2 bases and J dropped 0 bases, with 10 bases sitting between them. The CDR3 DNA sequence: TGTGCCAGCAGTTACAACAGAGCGATGAACACTGAAGCTTTCTTT. It encodes CASSYNRAMNTEAFF.

V is TRBV28 and J is TRBJ2-5; 11 nucleotides match TRBD2. The CDR3 has 16 residues. The germline CDR1 and CDR2 sequences are MDHEN and SYDVKM. J was trimmed by 1 base and V by 2 bases; bases with no gene match: 3. CDR3: CASSLVLAGAQETQYF. CDR3 DNA sequence: TGTGCCAGCAGTTTAGTACTAGCGGGGGCCCAAGAGACCCAGTACTTC.

The V and J genes are TRBV6-5 and TRBJ2-7; 9 bases agree with TRBD1. The CDR3 contains 15 residues. The junction had 10 bases not matched to a gene; V was cut back by 5 bases and J by 5 bases. Germline values: CDR1 MNHEY, CDR2 SVGAGI. Written as DNA, the CDR3 is TGTGCCAGCAGTCTTACAACGGGACAGGGTCACGAGCAGTACTTC. Amino acids: CASSLTTGQGHEQYF.

This clone has a single count. The chain joins TRBV30 to TRBJ2-1, with D possibly being TRBD1 or TRBD2 (6 bases each). Germline V gene sequence: CDR1 GTSNPN, CDR2 SVGIG (reference sequence). The CDR3 has 13 amino acids. The V gene lost 1 base and the J gene lost 8 bases, with 12 bases spanning the gap. The CDR3 region has the DNA TGTGCCTGGAGTGCCGGGGGCGAGGATGAGCAGTTCTTC. Translated: CAWSAGGEDEQFF.

This chain links TRBV18 with TRBJ2-1; 7 positions match TRBD2. Germline CDR1 reads KGHSH; CDR2 reads LQKENI. Trimming removed 4 bases from V and 1 base from J; junction bases left unmatched: 10. The CDR3 contains 17 residues. This chain's CDR3 is CASSRLHPGGSYNEQFF. Here the CDR3 DNA reads TGTGCCAGCTCACGACTTCATCCGGGGGGTTCCTACAATGAGCAGTTCTTC. The whole variable domain, remainder taken from reference TRBV18 and TRBJ2-1, is NAGVMQNPRHLVRRRGQEARLRCSPMKGHSHVYWYRQLPEEGLKFMVYLQKENIIDESGMPKERFSAEFPKEGPSILRIQQVVRGDSAAYFCASSRLHPGGSYNEQFFGPGTRLTVL.

V gene TRBV7-9 combines with J gene TRBJ1-1; TRBD1 matches 7 bases. Looked up from germline, CDR1 is SEHNR and CDR2 is FQNEAQ (reference sequence). This CDR3 region has 13 residues. The trim removed 3 bases at V and 5 bases at J, leaving 3 bases unmatched. CDR3 sequence (DNA): TGTGCCAGCAGCTTTGTGGGACAGACTGAAGCTTTCTTT. Protein sequence: CASSFVGQTEAFF.

The J gene is TRBJ2-2, the V gene TRBV28; D is possibly TRBD1 (6 bases). The CDR3 loop spans 15 amino acids. Deletions cut 6 bases from V and 3 bases from J, with 14 bases between. CDR1 and CDR2 (germline): MDHEN, SYDVKM. In DNA form, the CDR3 reads TGTGCCAGCAGCTTTATCCCAGGGGACACCGGGGAGCTGTTTTTT. Its translation: CASSFIPGDTGELFF.

CDR3 DNA: TGCGCCAGCAGCCAAGATCGACTGCTAACTAATGAAAAACTGTTTTTT. Translated: CASSQDRLLTNEKLFF. The chain recombines TRBV4-3 with TRBJ1-4; D is unclear. Germline lookup yields CDR1 LGHNA and CDR2 YSLEER. The ends were cut back, 0 bases at V and 1 base at J, with 9 bases in the middle. The CDR3 contains 16 residues.

The V and J genes are TRBV7-9 and TRBJ2-7; 8 positions match TRBD1. CDR1 is SEHNR, CDR2 FQNEAQ, per germline (reference sequence). J lost 3 bases, V lost 4 bases, and 8 bases had no gene match. CDR3 length: 15 amino acids. The DNA for the CDR3 is TGTGCCAGCAGCTCCGGGACAGGATACTTCTACGAGCAGTACTTC. This codes for CASSSGTGYFYEQYF. Variable domain in full (rest from reference TRBV7-9 and TRBJ2-7): DTGVSQNPRHKITKRGQNVTFRCDPISEHNRLYWYRQTLGQGPEFLTYFQNEAQLEKSRLLSDRFSAERPKGSFSTLEIQRTEQGDSAMYLCASSSGTGYFYEQYFGPGTRLTVT.

The J gene is TRBJ1-4, the V gene TRBV7-9, with TRBD1 identical over 7 bases. CDR3 length: 15 residues. V lost 0 bases, J lost 5 bases, and 3 bases stayed unmatched. Per germline, CDR1 SEHNR and CDR2 FQNEAQ (reference sequence). The CDR3 DNA is TGTGCCAGCAGCTTAGCCGGGACAGTGAATGAAAAACTGTTTTTT. This gives the protein CASSLAGTVNEKLFF.

The chain is built from TRBV7-8 and TRBJ2-5; D is unclear. This CDR3 comprises 16 residues. The germline gives CDR1 SGHVS, CDR2 FQNEAQ. Trimming shortened V by 3 bases and J by 5 bases, and 19 bases separated the two germline ends. The CDR3 sequence: CASSFGFGGPRETQYF. In nucleotides, the CDR3 is TGTGCCAGCAGCTTTGGCTTCGGCGGCCCTCGGGAGACCCAGTACTTC.

V usage is TRBV28 and J usage is TRBJ2-5; D is possibly TRBD1 or TRBD2 (5 bases each). This CDR3 has 15 amino acids. Germline CDR1 reads MDHEN; CDR2 reads SYDVKM. With 3 bases removed from V and 0 bases from J, the gap between germline ends came to 11 bases. CDR3 DNA sequence: TGTGCCAGCAGTTTTGGGGACGGCGACCAAGAGACCCAGTACTTC. This codes for CASSFGDGDQETQYF.

The V and J genes are TRBV10-2 and TRBJ2-7; maybe TRBD1 (5 bases). Between the trimmed V and J ends, which lost 6 bases and 3 bases, there was a span of 9 bases. Germline V gives CDR1 WSHSY, CDR2 SAAADI. The CDR3 sequence is 12 residues long. The CDR3 DNA reads TGCGCCAGCAGCCCCGACAGCTACGAGCAGTACTTC. Amino acids: CASSPDSYEQYF.

The chain is built from TRBV5-4 and TRBJ2-3; weak D call: TRBD1 (6 bases). V lost 0 bases and J lost 11, with 10 bases in between. Per germline, CDR1 SGHNT and CDR2 YYREEE (reference sequence). The CDR3 loop spans 12 amino acids. The CDR3 DNA reads TGTGCCAGCAGCTTGGGGGGGCTAAGGCAGTATTTT. Translation gives CASSLGGLRQYF. The full variable domain, with the rest looked up from reference TRBV5-4 and TRBJ2-3, is ETGVTQSPTHLIKTRGQQVTLRCSSQSGHNTVSWYQQALGQGPQFIFQYYREEENGRGNFPPRFSGLQFPNYSSELNVNALELDDSALYLCASSLGGLRQYFGPGTRLTVL.

The chain links TRBV25-1 to TRBJ2-1, with no clear D. The germline CDR1 and CDR2 sequences are MGHDK and SYGVNS. This CDR3 region has 12 residues. Deletions cut 3 bases from V and 9 bases from J, with 9 bases between. The DNA for the CDR3 is TGTGCCAGCAGTGACACCTGGTTTGAGCAGTTCTTC. Protein: CASSDTWFEQFF.

CDR3 residues: CASSYSTTASEAFF. For the CDR3, the DNA is TGTGCCAGCAGTTACTCGACGACGGCTTCTGAAGCTTTCTTT. This chain joins TRBV6-6 and TRBJ1-1; D call uncertain. There are 14 residues in the CDR3. The germline V gene encodes CDR1 MNHNY and CDR2 SVGAGI (reference sequence). Deletions cut 0 bases from V and 6 bases from J, with 11 bases between.

This chain connects TRBV4-2 to TRBJ2-5; tentatively, D is TRBD1 (5 bases). The ends were cut back, 1 base at V and 3 bases at J, with 15 bases in the middle. In germline, CDR1 is LGHNA, CDR2 YNFKEQ. There are 16 residues in the CDR3. The DNA of the CDR3 is TGTGCCAGCAGCCAAGTATGGCGGCAGGGCAAAGAGACCCAGTACTTC. It yields the protein CASSQVWRQGKETQYF.

The rearrangement joins TRBV27 to TRBJ2-5; D uncertain. This CDR3 contains 13 residues. CDR1 and CDR2 (germline): MNHEY, SMNVEV (reference sequence). Trimming cost V 4 bases and J 2 bases, with 8 bases left between them. The CDR3 coding sequence is TGTGCCAGCAGTTCCCACAGTCAAGAGACCCAGTACTTC. It codes for CASSSHSQETQYF.